The rows below give T cell receptor beta chains drawn from one sample of a study of radiotherapy plus CTLA-4 blockade in lung cancer. Sequenced by immunoSEQ multiplex PCR; TCRdb stores in-frame clones only, minus some. This table holds roughly 90,000 clones, under 80% found once. This material consisted of peripheral blood, taken from a patient treated with radiotherapy plus ipilimumab. These receptors all come from a human donor with non-small cell lung cancer who had a partial response to radiotherapy plus ipilimumab. Some clones in this sample may be carry-over from other donors' samples. Both conserved end residues are part of each CDR3. Fields, in order: clone size, J gene, D gene, V gene, CDR3 DNA, CDR3 protein. A D gene is named only where the DNA matches it firmly. Expanded clones are given a class, and other clones once, few, many or no size at all.

NA	TRBJ1-2	TRBD1	TRBV6-1	TGTGCCAGCATCCTGGACAGGGGTTATCGTGGCTACACCTTC	CASILDRGYRGYTF
once	TRBJ2-7	NA	TRBV4-1	TGCGCCAGCAGCCAACCCCAGGTCGAGGGAGGCGAGCAGTACTTC	CASSQPQVEGGEQYF
few	TRBJ2-7	TRBD1	TRBV7-2	TGTGCCAGCAGCTTAGGACAGGGGGCCTACGAGCAGTACTTC	CASSLGQGAYEQYF
NA	TRBJ1-5	NA	TRBV11-3	TGTGCCAGCAGCTTTTCAGGGGGCAATCAGCCCCAGCATTTT	CASSFSGGNQPQHF
NA	TRBJ1-2	NA	TRBV6-5	TGTGCCAGCAGCCAGGGTTACTATGGCTACACCTTC	CASSQGYYGYTF
many	TRBJ2-7	TRBD2	TRBV19	TGTGCCAGTAGTCCTAGCGGCTCCTACGAGCAGTACTTC	CASSPSGSYEQYF
once	TRBJ2-5	NA	TRBV15	TGTGCCACCAGCGAAAGAACGGGACTCCCCCCAGAGACCCAGTACTTC	CATSERTGLPPETQYF
many	TRBJ1-1	NA	TRBV7-9	TGTGCCAGCAGCTTACACGGTCCTGAAGCTTTCTTT	CASSLHGPEAFF
NA	TRBJ2-7	TRBD1	TRBV29-1	TGCAGCGTTGAAACTTCCTCCGACAGGGGTAATTGGAACTACGAGCAGTACTTC	CSVETSSDRGNWNYEQYF
NA	TRBJ2-2	TRBD1	TRBV7-6	TGTGCCAGCAGCTTGGCAACCGGGACAGGGAGGACCGGGGAGCTGTTTTTT	CASSLATGTGRTGELFF
NA	TRBJ2-7	TRBD2	TRBV4-1	TGCGCCAGCAGCCTTCCCACGACTAGCGGGAGTACGTACGAGCAGTACTTC	CASSLPTTSGSTYEQYF
once	TRBJ1-2	NA	TRBV28	TGTGCCAGCACCTCATCCCCGGGCATTGGGAGGGGCACCTTC	CASTSSPGIGRGTF
few	TRBJ2-4	TRBD2	TRBV19	TGTGCCAGTAGTACCCCCGGGGGGGGGTTCAACATTCAGTACTTC	CASSTPGGGFNIQYF
NA	TRBJ2-6	NA	TRBV11-3	TGTGCCAGCAGCTTAGTTGAGGGCTCTGCTCAAGCTTCTGGGGCCAACGTCCTGACTTTC	CASSLVEGSAQASGANVLTF
NA	TRBJ2-3	NA	TRBV5-1	TGCGCCAGCAGCTCCCAAGGGGCTAGCACAGATACGCAGTATTTT	CASSSQGASTDTQYF
few	TRBJ1-1	TRBD1	TRBV10-2	TGCGCCAGCACAGGACAGGGGTTGAACACTGAAGCTTTCTTT	CASTGQGLNTEAFF
NA	TRBJ1-2	TRBD1	TRBV27	TGTGCCAGCAGTTTAACCGCGGGACAGGTTGGCTACACCTTC	CASSLTAGQVGYTF
NA	TRBJ2-1	TRBD2	TRBV19	TGTGCCAGTAGTACCGGAATAGCGGGATCCTTAGGTGAGCAGTTCTTC	CASSTGIAGSLGEQFF
NA	TRBJ2-5	TRBD1	TRBV19	TGTGCCAGTAGTCCCGCCCCGACAGGGAAAGAGACCCAGTACTTC	CASSPAPTGKETQYF
NA	TRBJ2-3	TRBD2	TRBV13	TGTGCCAGCAGCTTAGATCAAAGCGGGGGTACAGATACGCAGTATTTT	CASSLDQSGGTDTQYF
NA	TRBJ1-1	NA	TRBV6-6	TGTGCCAGCAGTTACTCCGGGACTCAACGGGGGGCTGAAGCTTTCTTT	CASSYSGTQRGAEAFF
few	TRBJ1-1	NA	TRBV18	TGTGCCAGCTCACCGGCGCGGGGTTTAGGGAACACTGAAGCTTTCTTT	CASSPARGLGNTEAFF
NA	TRBJ2-7	TRBD1	TRBV5-1	TGCGCCAGCAGCTTGGCACAGGGGGCAAGGGAGCAGTACTTC	CASSLAQGAREQYF
NA	TRBJ2-5	TRBD1	TRBV2	TGTGCCAGCAGGGAACAGGGGAGCCAAGAGACCCAGTACTTC	CASREQGSQETQYF
NA	TRBJ1-1	TRBD1	TRBV6-5	TGTGCCAGCAGTTCAGGACAGGGGGCGGGACACGCTGAAGCTTTCTTT	CASSSGQGAGHAEAFF
NA	TRBJ1-5	NA	TRBV4-3	TGCGCCAGCAGTCAGGACAGAACCTACAATCAGCCCCAGCATTTT	CASSQDRTYNQPQHF
NA	TRBJ2-1	TRBD2	TRBV7-3	TGTGCCAGCAGCTTTGGGCTAGCGGGGGTCGGGAATGAGCAGTTCTTC	CASSFGLAGVGNEQFF
NA	TRBJ1-2	NA	TRBV11-2	TGTGCCAGCAGCCCTAGTGGGGGCAGGAACTATGGCTACACCTTC	CASSPSGGRNYGYTF
once	TRBJ2-7	TRBD1	TRBV5-1	TGCGCCAGCAGCTTGGACAGGGGAGACGAGCAGTACTTC	CASSLDRGDEQYF
few	TRBJ2-5	NA	TRBV19	TGTGCCAGTAGTGCCACCCACCGGGAGACCCAGTACTTC	CASSATHRETQYF
NA	TRBJ2-5	TRBD1	TRBV28	TGTGCCAGCAGAACCCACGGACAGGGGGCTTTTGAGACCCAGTACTTC	CASRTHGQGAFETQYF
NA	TRBJ2-1	TRBD1	TRBV4-3	TGCGCCAGCAGCCAAGAAGGGACAGGGGGCAATGAGCAGTTCTTC	CASSQEGTGGNEQFF
NA	TRBJ2-1	TRBD2	TRBV6-1	TGTGCCAGCAGTGAGCGACTAGCCGAGCAGTTCTTC	CASSERLAEQFF
NA	TRBJ2-1	TRBD2	TRBV5-4	TGTGCCAGCAGCCCAGTTGCTAGCGGGGGCCGAACCCTCTACAATGAGCAGTTCTTC	CASSPVASGGRTLYNEQFF
NA	TRBJ1-2	NA	TRBV20-1	TGCAGTGCTTTGAGGACAGATGGCTACACCTTC	CSALRTDGYTF
NA	TRBJ1-2	TRBD1	TRBV6-5	TGTGCCAGCGGCCGGGACAGGGGGCGCGACTACACCTTC	CASGRDRGRDYTF
NA	TRBJ1-2	TRBD1	TRBV2	TGTGCCAGCAGCACCGTACCGACAGGGGGGGATGGCTACACCTTC	CASSTVPTGGDGYTF